Each of the 8 T cell receptor beta chains below was sequenced from the same sample in a study of T cells after posttransplantation cyclophosphamide. Only in-frame clones appear in the TCRdb table, and some are missing; sequencing was by immunoSEQ multiplex PCR. The table has some 9,200 clones, 85% to 90% seen once. The sequenced sample consisted of memory CD4+ T cells sorted from PBMCs. These TCRs come from a woman in her sixties in good health, CMV-negative, and a related stem cell transplant donor.

V is TRBV5-4 and J is TRBJ1-1; 8 positions match TRBD1. Germline CDR1 is SGHNT and CDR2 is YYREEE (reference sequence). The length of the CDR3 is 14 residues. Trimming at V came to 4 bases and at J to 5 bases, leaving 7 bases not matched to a gene. CDR3 region: CASSPGQGRTEAFF. Here the CDR3 DNA reads TGTGCCAGCAGCCCCGGACAGGGAAGGACTGAAGCTTTCTTT.

The V and J genes are TRBV23-1 and TRBJ2-7; TRBD1 agrees at 9 bases. TRBV23-1 is filed as an ORF, its function uncertain. The V and J ends lost 3 bases and 2 bases, in that order; junction bases with no gene match: 5. The length of the CDR3 is 15 residues. CDR3 residues: CASSQMRDRAYEQYV. The CDR3 DNA sequence: TGCGCCAGCAGTCAGATGCGGGACAGGGCCTACGAGCAGTACGTC.

This rearrangement joins TRBV15 to TRBJ1-5, with 8 bases lining up with TRBD1. The V segment lost 0 bases and the J segment 4 bases; nucleotides outside the gene matches: 14. The CDR3 covers 19 residues. Germline V gene data show CDR1 as LNHNV and CDR2 as YYDKDF (reference sequence). In DNA form, the CDR3 reads TGTGCCACCAGCAGAGATTACCCCCAGGGGGCCCTAGTGAATCAGCCCCAGCATTTT. Its protein is CATSRDYPQGALVNQPQHF.

V and J are TRBV7-9 and TRBJ2-7, with TRBD2 matching 7 bases. The ends lost 4 bases at V and 0 bases at J; junction bases unmatched: 6. The length of the CDR3 is 15 residues. The germline CDR1 and CDR2 sequences are SEHNR and FQNEAQ (reference sequence). CDR3 in amino acids: CASSWTQRGSYEQYF. CDR3 coding DNA: TGTGCCAGCAGCTGGACTCAGCGGGGCTCCTACGAGCAGTACTTC. Supplemented by reference TRBV7-9 and TRBJ2-7, the full variable domain reads DTGVSQNPRHKITKRGQNVTFRCDPISEHNRLYWYRQTLGQGPEFLTYFQNEAQLEKSRLLSDRFSAERPKGSFSTLEIQRTEQGDSAMYLCASSWTQRGSYEQYFGPGTRLTVT.

Here the CDR3 reads CASRTGTEGTGELFF. Written as DNA, the CDR3 is TGTGCCAGCAGGACCGGGACAGAGGGGACCGGGGAGCTGTTTTTT. The chain is built from TRBV7-2 and TRBJ2-2, with 7 bases identical to TRBD1. Losses at the gene ends were 6 bases for V and 5 bases for J; bases not matched to a gene: 9. The CDR3 consists of 15 residues. In germline, CDR1 is SGHTA, CDR2 FQGNSA.

This sequence joins TRBV6-5 and TRBJ1-5; TRBD1 is a possible D gene (5 bases). The germline CDR1 and CDR2 sequences are MNHEY and SVGAGI. Trimming left V 7 bases short and J 2 bases short, with 9 bases between. The CDR3 is made up of 13 amino acids. The CDR3 reads CASTGVGNQPQHF. The CDR3 coding sequence is TGTGCCAGCACGGGGGTGGGCAATCAGCCCCAGCATTTT.

This chain connects TRBV7-2 to TRBJ2-7, with TRBD2 matching 7 bases. The germline gives CDR1 SGHTA, CDR2 FQGNSA. The length of the CDR3 is 17 residues. V was clipped by 1 base and J by 0 bases; unmatched bases: 9. Written as DNA, the CDR3 is TGTGCCAGCAGCTTAGTACGTCCTAGCGGTTCCTCCTACGAGCAGTACTTC. It specifies CASSLVRPSGSSYEQYF.

V gene TRBV7-2 combines with J gene TRBJ2-7; no clear D. This CDR3 is built from 15 residues. The V gene's germline CDR1 is SGHTA and CDR2 FQGNSA. V lost 1 base and J lost 3, with 13 bases in between. In nucleotides, the CDR3 is TGTGCCAGCAGCTTAGACAGACGACCACTCTACGAGCAGTACGTC. Its protein product is CASSLDRRPLYEQYV.